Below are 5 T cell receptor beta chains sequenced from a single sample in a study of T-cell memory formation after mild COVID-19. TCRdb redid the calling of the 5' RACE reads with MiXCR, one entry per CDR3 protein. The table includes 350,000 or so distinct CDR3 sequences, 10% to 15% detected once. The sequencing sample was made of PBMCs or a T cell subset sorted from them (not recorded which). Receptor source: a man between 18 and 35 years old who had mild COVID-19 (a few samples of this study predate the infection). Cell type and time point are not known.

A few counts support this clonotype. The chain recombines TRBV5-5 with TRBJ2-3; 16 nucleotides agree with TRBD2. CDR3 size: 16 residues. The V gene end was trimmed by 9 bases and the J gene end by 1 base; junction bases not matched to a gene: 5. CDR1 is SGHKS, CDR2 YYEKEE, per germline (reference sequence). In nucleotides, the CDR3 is TGTGCCACCGGGACTAGCGGGGGGGCCGGCACAGATACGCAGTATTTT. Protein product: CATGTSGGAGTDTQYF.

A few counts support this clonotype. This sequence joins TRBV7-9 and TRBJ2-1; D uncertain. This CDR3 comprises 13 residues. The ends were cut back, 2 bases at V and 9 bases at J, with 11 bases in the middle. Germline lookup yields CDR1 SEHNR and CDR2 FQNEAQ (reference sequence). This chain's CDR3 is CASSLLGFAEQFF. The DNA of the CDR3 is TGTGCCAGCAGCTTATTAGGGTTCGCTGAGCAGTTCTTC.

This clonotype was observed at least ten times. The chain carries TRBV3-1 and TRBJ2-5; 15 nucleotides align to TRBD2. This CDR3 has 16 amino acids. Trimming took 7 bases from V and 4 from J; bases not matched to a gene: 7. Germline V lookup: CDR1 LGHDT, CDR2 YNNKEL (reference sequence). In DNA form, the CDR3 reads TGTGCCAGCAAATGGACTAGCGGGGGGGCCGTAGAGACCCAGTACTTC. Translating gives CASKWTSGGAVETQYF.

The DNA for the CDR3 is TGTGCCAGCAGCACTCCCCCGAATCAGCCCCAGCATTTT. Translated, it gives CASSTPPNQPQHF. This rearrangement joins TRBV6-2 or TRBV6-3 to TRBJ1-5; no reliable D call. The CDR3 totals 13 residues. Trimming took 6 bases from V and 4 from J, leaving 10 bases between them. Germline V CDR1 and CDR2: MNHEY, SVGEGT.

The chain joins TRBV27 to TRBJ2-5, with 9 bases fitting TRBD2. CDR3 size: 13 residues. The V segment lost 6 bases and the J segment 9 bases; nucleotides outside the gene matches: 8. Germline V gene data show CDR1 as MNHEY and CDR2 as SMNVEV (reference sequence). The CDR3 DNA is TGTGCCAGCAGCTTAGCGGGGGCCGGGGCCCAGTACTTC. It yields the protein CASSLAGAGAQYF.